This TCR beta chain was recovered during a study of blood T cell repertoires in COVID-19. The CDR3 is 13 amino acids. From germline, CDR1 is SNHLY and CDR2 FYNNEI. V trimming: 8 bases; J trimming: 11 bases; junction bases outside the gene matches: 9. Clinical history reported by participants formed the basis on which cohorts were assigned. Generated by immunoSEQ multiplex PCR, the TCRdb table keeps only in-frame clones and is missing some. The table has approximately 250,000 clones, approximately 79% seen once; the top ten hold approximately 4%. The receptor was isolated from a man younger than 45 with acute COVID-19. Sequenced sample: PBMCs or T cells enriched from blood (not recorded which). This chain connects TRBV2 to TRBJ1-1; 12 nucleotides line up with TRBD1. CDR3 region: CASSGQGARGAFF. As DNA, the CDR3 is TGTGCCAGCTCGGGACAGGGGGCGCGGGGGGCTTTCTTT.